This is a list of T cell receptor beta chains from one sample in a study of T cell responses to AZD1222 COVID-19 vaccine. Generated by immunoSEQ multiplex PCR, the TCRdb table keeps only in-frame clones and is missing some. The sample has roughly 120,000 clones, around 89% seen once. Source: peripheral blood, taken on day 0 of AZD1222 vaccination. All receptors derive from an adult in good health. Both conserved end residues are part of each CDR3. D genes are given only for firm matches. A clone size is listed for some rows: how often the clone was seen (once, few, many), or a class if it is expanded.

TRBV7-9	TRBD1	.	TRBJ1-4	CASSLYTGANLEKLFF	TGTGCCAGCAGCTTATACACAGGGGCAAATCTCGAAAAACTGTTTTTT
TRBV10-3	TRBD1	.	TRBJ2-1	CAISEIRQGDLHEQFF	TGTGCCATCAGTGAGATACGACAGGGGGATCTCCATGAGCAGTTCTTC
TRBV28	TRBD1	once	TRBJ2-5	CASRQGVEETQYF	TGTGCCAGCAGACAGGGGGTCGAAGAGACCCAGTACTTC
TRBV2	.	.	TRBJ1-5	CASSENLEAGFGNQPQHF	TGTGCCAGCAGTGAAAATCTCGAGGCAGGGTTTGGCAATCAGCCCCAGCATTTT
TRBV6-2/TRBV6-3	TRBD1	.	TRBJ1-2	CASSYPPGQGPYTF	TGTGCCAGCAGTTACCCACCGGGACAGGGTCCCTACACCTTC
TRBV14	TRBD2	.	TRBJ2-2	CASSHLTSWNTGELFF	TGTGCCAGCAGCCACTTGACTAGCTGGAACACCGGGGAGCTGTTTTTT
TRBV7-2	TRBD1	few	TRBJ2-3	CASSKRTGAWNTQYF	TGTGCCAGCAGTAAAAGGACAGGTGCATGGAATACGCAGTATTTT
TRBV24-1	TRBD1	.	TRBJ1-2	CATSDHNGQGSYGYTF	TGTGCCACCAGTGACCATAATGGACAGGGGTCATATGGCTACACCTTC
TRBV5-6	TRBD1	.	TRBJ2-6	CASSTGTAWFGANVLTF	TGTGCCAGCAGCACCGGGACAGCGTGGTTCGGGGCCAACGTCCTGACTTTC
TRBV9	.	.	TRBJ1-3	CASSVDPGAFGNTIYF	TGTGCCAGCAGCGTAGATCCGGGGGCCTTTGGAAACACCATATATTTT
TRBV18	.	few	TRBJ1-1	CASSPSRGNTEAFF	TGTGCCAGCTCACCATCCAGGGGGAACACTGAAGCTTTCTTT
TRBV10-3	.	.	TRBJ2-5	CAISPPTQETQYF	TGTGCCATCAGTCCGCCGACTCAAGAGACCCAGTACTTC
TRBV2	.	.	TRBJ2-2	CASTWDSGGAGELFF	TGTGCCAGCACCTGGGACAGCGGGGGAGCCGGGGAGCTGTTTTTT
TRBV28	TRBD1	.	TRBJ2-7	CASSGAGTGDSYEQYF	TGTGCCAGCAGTGGGGCCGGGACAGGGGACTCCTACGAGCAGTACTTC
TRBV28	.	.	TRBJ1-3	CASRQTGTAGNTIYF	TGTGCCAGCAGACAGACAGGTACTGCTGGAAACACCATATATTTT
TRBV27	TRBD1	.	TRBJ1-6	CASSLGTGVSYNSPLHF	TGTGCCAGCAGTTTAGGGACAGGGGTCTCCTATAATTCACCCCTCCACTTT
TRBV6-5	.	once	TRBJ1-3	CASGSAGLLENTIYF	TGTGCCAGCGGATCCGCAGGTTTGCTGGAAAACACCATATATTTT
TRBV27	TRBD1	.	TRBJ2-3	CASSFIPTTGGGGDTQYF	TGTGCCAGCAGTTTTATCCCAACTACAGGGGGCGGAGGAGATACGCAGTATTTT
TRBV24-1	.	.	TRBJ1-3	CATSDGGSAISGNTIYF	TGTGCCACCAGTGATGGGGGGTCAGCGATCTCTGGAAACACCATATATTTT
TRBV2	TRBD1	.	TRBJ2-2	CASSTPRQGRNTGELFF	TGTGCCAGCAGCACACCCAGACAGGGGCGAAACACCGGGGAGCTGTTTTTT
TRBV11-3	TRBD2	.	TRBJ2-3	CASSLDPGLAGVDTQYF	TGTGCCAGCAGCTTAGACCCGGGACTAGCGGGAGTAGATACGCAGTATTTT
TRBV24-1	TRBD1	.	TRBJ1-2	CATRGQGADLNYGYTF	TGTGCCACTAGGGGACAGGGGGCGGACCTTAACTATGGCTACACCTTC
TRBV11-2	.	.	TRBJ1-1	CASSRDMNTEAFF	TGTGCCAGCAGCCGGGACATGAACACTGAAGCTTTCTTT
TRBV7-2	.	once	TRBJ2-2	CASSLGQIANTGELFF	TGTGCCAGCAGCTTAGGACAGATCGCGAACACCGGGGAGCTGTTTTTT
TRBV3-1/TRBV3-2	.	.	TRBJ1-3	CASSPNGNTIYF	TGTGCCAGCAGCCCGAATGGAAACACCATATATTTT
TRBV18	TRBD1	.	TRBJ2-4	CASSVPLPMDRMKNIQYF	TGTGCCAGCTCCGTCCCCCTCCCCATGGACAGGATGAAAAACATTCAGTACTTC
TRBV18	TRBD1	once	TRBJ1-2	CASSPGQGGGYTF	TGTGCCAGCTCACCCGGACAGGGGGGTGGCTACACCTTC
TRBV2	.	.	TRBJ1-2	CASTTMRGYTF	TGTGCCAGCACCACGATGCGTGGCTACACCTTC
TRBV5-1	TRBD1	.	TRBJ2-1	CASETGALENEQFF	TGCGCCAGCGAGACAGGGGCCCTGGAGAATGAGCAGTTCTTC
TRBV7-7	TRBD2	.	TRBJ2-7	CASSLGPSGGSEQYF	TGTGCTAGCAGCTTAGGTCCTAGCGGGGGATCTGAGCAGTACTTC
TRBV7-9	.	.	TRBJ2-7	CASSLKQTPSSYEQYF	TGTGCCAGCAGCCTCAAACAGACCCCCAGCTCCTACGAGCAGTACTTC